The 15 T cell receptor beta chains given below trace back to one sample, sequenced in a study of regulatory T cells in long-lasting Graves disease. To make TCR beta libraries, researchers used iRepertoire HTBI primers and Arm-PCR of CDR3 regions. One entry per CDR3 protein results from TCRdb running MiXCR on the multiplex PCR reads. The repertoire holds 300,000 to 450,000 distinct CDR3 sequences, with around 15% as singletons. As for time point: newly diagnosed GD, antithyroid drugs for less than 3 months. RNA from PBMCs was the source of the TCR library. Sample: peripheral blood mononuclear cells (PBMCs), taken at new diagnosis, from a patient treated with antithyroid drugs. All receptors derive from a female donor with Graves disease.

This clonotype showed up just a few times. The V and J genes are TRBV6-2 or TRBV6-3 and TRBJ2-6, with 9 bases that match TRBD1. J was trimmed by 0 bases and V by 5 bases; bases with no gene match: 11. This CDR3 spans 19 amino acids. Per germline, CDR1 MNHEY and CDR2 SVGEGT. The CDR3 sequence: CASSEDHGTGFSGANVLTF. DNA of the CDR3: TGTGCCAGCAGTGAAGATCATGGGACAGGGTTCTCTGGGGCCAACGTCCTGACTTTC.

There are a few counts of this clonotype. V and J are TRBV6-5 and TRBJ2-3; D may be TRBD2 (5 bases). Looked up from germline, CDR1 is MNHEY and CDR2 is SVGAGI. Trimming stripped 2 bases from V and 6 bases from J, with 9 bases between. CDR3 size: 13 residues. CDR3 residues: CASSYRSGDTQYF. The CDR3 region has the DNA TGTGCCAGCAGTTACAGGTCGGGGGATACGCAGTATTTT.

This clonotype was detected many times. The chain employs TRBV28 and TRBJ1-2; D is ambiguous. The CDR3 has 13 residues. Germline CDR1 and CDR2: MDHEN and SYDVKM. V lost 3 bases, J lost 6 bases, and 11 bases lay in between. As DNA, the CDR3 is TGTGCCAGCAGTTTGGACGGAGAGGATGGCTACACCTTC. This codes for CASSLDGEDGYTF.

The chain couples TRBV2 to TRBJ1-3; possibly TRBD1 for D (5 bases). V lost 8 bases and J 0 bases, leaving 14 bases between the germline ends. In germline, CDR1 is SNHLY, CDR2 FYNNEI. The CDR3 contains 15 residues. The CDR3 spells CASPGRGDSGNTIYF. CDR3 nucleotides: TGTGCCAGCCCGGGGCGGGGAGACTCTGGAAACACCATATATTTT.

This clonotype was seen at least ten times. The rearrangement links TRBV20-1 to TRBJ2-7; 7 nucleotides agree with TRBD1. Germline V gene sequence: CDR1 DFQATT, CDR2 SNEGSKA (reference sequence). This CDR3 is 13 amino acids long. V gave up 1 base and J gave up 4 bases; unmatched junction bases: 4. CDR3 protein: CSARVGTEYEQYF. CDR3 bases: TGCAGTGCTAGAGTTGGGACAGAGTACGAGCAGTACTTC.

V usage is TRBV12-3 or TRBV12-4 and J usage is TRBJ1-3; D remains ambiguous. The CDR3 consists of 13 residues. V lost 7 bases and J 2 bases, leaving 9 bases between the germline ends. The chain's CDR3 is CASTRDTGNTIYF. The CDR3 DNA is TGTGCCAGCACCCGGGATACTGGAAACACCATATATTTT.

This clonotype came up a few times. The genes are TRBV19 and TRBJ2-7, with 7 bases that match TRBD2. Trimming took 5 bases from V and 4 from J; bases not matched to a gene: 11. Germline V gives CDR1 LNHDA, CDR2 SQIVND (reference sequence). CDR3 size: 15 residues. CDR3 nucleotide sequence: TGTGCCAGTAGTTCTCCTGGACTAGACGCTTACGAGCAGTACTTC. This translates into CASSSPGLDAYEQYF.

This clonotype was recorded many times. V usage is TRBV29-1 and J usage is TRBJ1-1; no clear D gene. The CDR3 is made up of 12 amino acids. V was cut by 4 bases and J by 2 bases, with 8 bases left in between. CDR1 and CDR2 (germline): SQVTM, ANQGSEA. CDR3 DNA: TGCAGCGTTGTTACAGAAAACACTGAAGCTTTCTTT. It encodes CSVVTENTEAFF. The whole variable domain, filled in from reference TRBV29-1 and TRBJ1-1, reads SAVISQKPSRDICQRGTSLTIQCQVDSQVTMMFWYRQQPGQSLTLIATANQGSEATYESGFVIDKFPISRPNLTFSTLTVSNMSPEDSSIYLCSVVTENTEAFFGQGTRLTVV.

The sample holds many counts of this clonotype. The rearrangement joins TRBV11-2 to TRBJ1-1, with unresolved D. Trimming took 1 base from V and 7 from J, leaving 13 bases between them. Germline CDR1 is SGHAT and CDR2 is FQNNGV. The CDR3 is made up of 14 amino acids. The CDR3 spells CASSLGYRTVEAFF. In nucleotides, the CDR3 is TGTGCCAGCAGCTTAGGCTATAGAACAGTTGAAGCTTTCTTT. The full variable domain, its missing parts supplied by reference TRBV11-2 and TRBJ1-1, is EAGVAQSPRYKIIEKRQSVAFWCNPISGHATLYWYQQILGQGPKLLIQFQNNGVVDDSQLPKDRFSAERLKGVDSTLKIQPAKLEDSAVYLCASSLGYRTVEAFFGQGTRLTVV.

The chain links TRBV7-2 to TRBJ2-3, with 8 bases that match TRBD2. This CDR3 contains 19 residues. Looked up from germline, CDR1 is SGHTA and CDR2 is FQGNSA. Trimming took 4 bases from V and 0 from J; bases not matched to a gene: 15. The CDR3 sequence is CASSYVSGILRVSTDTQYF. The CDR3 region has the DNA TGTGCCAGCAGCTACGTTAGCGGGATCCTGAGGGTGAGCACAGATACGCAGTATTTT.

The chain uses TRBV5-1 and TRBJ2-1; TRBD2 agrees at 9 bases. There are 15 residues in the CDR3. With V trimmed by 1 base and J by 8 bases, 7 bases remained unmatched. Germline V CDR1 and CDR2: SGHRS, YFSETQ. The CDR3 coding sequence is TGCGCCAGCAGCTTGTGGGTAGCGGGAGCTTATGAGCAGTTCTTC. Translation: CASSLWVAGAYEQFF.

The CDR3 region is CSVLTGDGYTF. In DNA form, the CDR3 reads TGCAGCGTCCTGACAGGGGATGGCTACACCTTC. This sequence joins TRBV29-1 and TRBJ1-2; TRBD1 matches at 8 bases. Germline V gene lookup returns CDR1 SQVTM and CDR2 ANQGSEA. V shed 6 bases and J 6 bases; nucleotides not matched to a gene: 3. CDR3 length: 11 amino acids.

In nucleotides, the CDR3 is TGTGCCAGCAGCCAAGGGCAGAGGAAGAACACTGAAGCTTTCTTT. This codes for CASSQGQRKNTEAFF. This chain connects TRBV3-1 to TRBJ1-1; D call uncertain. CDR3 length: 15 residues. Trimming pared 1 base from V and 1 base from J, leaving 10 bases between. Per the germline V gene, CDR1 is LGHDT and CDR2 is YNNKEL (reference sequence).

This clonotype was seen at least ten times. For the CDR3, the DNA is TGTGCCATCCAAGGGGGGACAGGGGGCCGTAGCACTGAAGCTTTCTTT. Translation: CAIQGGTGGRSTEAFF. The chain combines TRBV10-3 with TRBJ1-1, with 12 bases lining up with TRBD1. The germline V gene has CDR1 ENHRY and CDR2 SYGVKD. The CDR3 is 16 residues long. The J segment lost 4 bases and the V segment lost 8 bases, leaving 11 bases of the junction unmatched.

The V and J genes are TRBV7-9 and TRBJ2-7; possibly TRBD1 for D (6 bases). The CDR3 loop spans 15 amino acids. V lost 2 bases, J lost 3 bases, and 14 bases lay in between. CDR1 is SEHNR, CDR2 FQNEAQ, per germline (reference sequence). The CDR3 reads CASSLPGDVIYEQYF. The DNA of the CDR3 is TGTGCCAGCAGCTTACCAGGGGACGTCATCTACGAGCAGTACTTC.